The T cell receptor (beta chain) described here comes from a study of CXCR3-negative and CXCR3-positive naive CD8 T cells. 5' RACE that incorporated UMI labels was used to prepare the TRB cDNA libraries. Using the 5' RACE reads, TCRdb records one entry per CDR3 protein without DNA. Its clone listing holds some 41,000 distinct CDR3 sequences. The CDR3 consists of 14 residues. CDR1 is SGHTA and CDR2 is FQGTGA in the germline V gene. Sequenced sample: naive CXCR3- CD8+ T cells from blood. Subset indicated: CD45RO-CCR7+CD27+CD95- naive CD8+ T cells lacking CXCR3 (TNR3-). The sequence came from a human donor in good health. Some clones in this sample may be carry-over from other donors' samples. The chain links TRBV7-3 to TRBJ2-7. The CDR3 protein is CASSLTGSTYEQYF.